This TCR beta chain is from a study of human T cells and chemical hapten exposure. Study-level background: TCR yield per sample varied, mainly due to pooled library volumes. Findings of the study overall: Positive correlation was observed between PT1 expanded TCR counts and patch test score. Expanded TCRs grouped into significantly more large CDR3 similarity clusters than controls produced.

CDR3 size: 12 residues. The germline V and J ends were trimmed by 5 bases and 6 bases, with 10 bases remaining between them. CDR1 is SGHTA and CDR2 is FQGNSA in the germline V gene. This clonotype turned up a few times. Its matching antigen is unknown. TCRdb called the RACE reads again in MiXCR, with one record for every CDR3 protein. The sample consists of about 120,000 distinct CDR3 sequences, around an eighth of them appearing once. Time point here: patch test 1, 2 weeks after DPC sensitization. Described treatment: therapeutic diphenylcyclopropenone sensitization with weekly scalp DPC. The V call is TRBV7-2, the J call TRBJ1-2; D might be TRBD1 (6 bases). This specimen was whole blood, taken in connection with sensitization to the hapten diphenylcyclopropenone (DPC). The receptor's source is a woman aged 50 to 60 with alopecia areata. Some clones in this sample may be carry-over from other donors' samples. The CDR3, as DNA: TGTGCCAGCAGCCCGAGGACAGATGGCTACACCTTC. Translated, it gives CASSPRTDGYTF.